The 9 T cell receptor beta chains below were found in one sample sequenced in a study of T cells in Graves' hyperthyroidism and ophthalmopathy (dated by TCRdb to the late 2010s). Library prep was done by multiplex PCR. The sequencing machine was an Illumina HiSeq 2000. The TCR beta CDR3 regions were amplified from RNA transcripts. For the first round of RT-PCR on the TCR CDR3, the HTBI primer set was used together with the Qiagen OneStep RT-PCR kit. TCRdb applied fastp at Q25 and MiXCR to the public reads, then kept only in-frame beta chains. Identical CDR3 protein sequences are pooled into one entry, listed with their most common genes and DNA. The sample table contains about 520,000 distinct CDR3 sequences; only one count was recorded for around a quarter of them. The ten largest clonotypes hold around 11% of the sample. The sequenced material came from blood. All receptors derive from a woman in her twenties or thirties with Graves' ophthalmopathy.

This clonotype was counted at least ten times. The chain uses TRBV11-3 and TRBJ2-5; 8 nucleotides agree with TRBD1. CDR1 is SGHNT, CDR2 YENEEA, per germline. The CDR3 is 16 residues long. Losses at the gene ends were 5 bases for V and 1 base for J; bases not matched to a gene: 9. The CDR3 is CASSPGQGRAQETQYF. The DNA for the CDR3 is TGTGCCAGCAGCCCCGGACAGGGTCGTGCCCAAGAGACCCAGTACTTC. The full variable domain, in which reference TRBV11-3 and TRBJ2-5 provide the parts outside the CDR3, is EAGVVQSPRYKIIEKKQPVAFWCNPISGHNTLYWYLQNLGQGPELLIRYENEEAVDDSQLPKDRFSAERLKGVDSTLKIQPAELGDSAVYLCASSPGQGRAQETQYFGPGTRLLVL.

This clonotype was counted ten times or more. This sequence joins TRBV7-8 and TRBJ1-2; no definite D call. CDR3 size: 13 residues. Germline CDR1 and CDR2: SGHVS and FQNEAQ. Trimming shortened V by 3 bases and J by 2 bases, and 7 bases separated the two germline ends. As DNA, the CDR3 is TGTGCCAGCAGCTTGGTCAACAACTATGGCTACACCTTC. This encodes CASSLVNNYGYTF.

The J gene is TRBJ1-1, the V gene TRBV20-1, with D possibly TRBD1 on 6 matching bases. Germline V CDR1 and CDR2: DFQATT, SNEGSKA (reference sequence). The CDR3 is 14 residues long. The V end lost 5 bases, the J end lost 4 bases, and 17 bases lay between the germline ends. The CDR3 region has the DNA TGCAGTGCTGTACCAACAGGGTTCGGCACTGAAGCTTTCTTT. This gives the protein CSAVPTGFGTEAFF.

In DNA, the CDR3 is TGTGCCACCAGCAAGTACCGGGACAGTAGCTCCTACGAGCAGTACTTC. This codes for CATSKYRDSSSYEQYF. The genes are TRBV15 and TRBJ2-7, with TRBD1 matching 7 bases. The CDR3 spans 16 residues. Germline CDR1 LNHNV, CDR2 YYDKDF (reference sequence). The J segment lost 0 bases and the V segment lost 4 bases, leaving 9 bases of the junction unmatched.

This clonotype was recorded many times. The genes are TRBV20-1 and TRBJ1-1; D is ambiguous. The CDR3 sequence is 14 residues long. V was shortened by 2 bases and J by 1 base, with 11 bases between the two germline ends. Germline V lookup: CDR1 DFQATT, CDR2 SNEGSKA (reference sequence). CDR3 sequence reads: CSARSGGPNTEAFF. The CDR3 nucleotides are TGCAGTGCTAGATCCGGTGGACCGAACACTGAAGCTTTCTTT.

This clonotype came up many times. V and J are TRBV4-3 and TRBJ1-1; tentative D call: TRBD1 (5 bases). CDR1 is LGHNA and CDR2 is YSLEER in the germline V gene. Trimming shortened V by 0 bases and J by 0 bases, and 8 bases separated the two germline ends. The CDR3 runs to 15 residues. This CDR3 is CASSQEGELNTEAFF. Written as DNA, the CDR3 is TGCGCCAGCAGCCAAGAAGGGGAGTTGAACACTGAAGCTTTCTTT.

This clonotype was seen more than once but under ten times. The chain recombines TRBV6-5 with TRBJ1-1; 7 positions match TRBD1. The CDR3 consists of 16 residues. Germline CDR1 reads MNHEY; CDR2 reads SVGAGI. J was trimmed by 1 base and V by 4 bases; bases with no gene match: 9. The CDR3 DNA follows: TGTGCCAGCAGTTCGGATTACAGGGGAAGGAACACTGAAGCTTTCTTT. Translating it yields CASSSDYRGRNTEAFF.

This clonotype was recorded at least ten times. J is TRBJ2-7 and V is TRBV20-1, with D possibly matching TRBD1 (5 bases). V shed 3 bases and J shed 2 bases, with 23 bases lying between them. Germline CDR1 reads DFQATT; CDR2 reads SNEGSKA (reference sequence). This CDR3 has 17 residues. The CDR3 here is CSASFRDGAWFTYEQYF. CDR3 sequence (DNA): TGCAGTGCTAGTTTCAGGGATGGCGCCTGGTTCACCTACGAGCAGTACTTC.

The chain couples TRBV2 to TRBJ2-7; 11 nucleotides agree with TRBD2. The CDR3 sequence is 14 residues long. CDR1 and CDR2 (germline): SNHLY, FYNNEI. After removal of 6 bases from V and 6 bases from J, the junction contained 7 bases not matched to a gene. CDR3 nucleotides: TGTGCCAGCAGGCTAGGACTAGCGGGCTCCGAGCAGTACTTC. Encoded protein: CASRLGLAGSEQYF.